The 13 T cell receptor beta chains reported below all come from one sample, sequenced in a study of cytomegalovirus exposure and HLA in healthy donors. The PCR was carried out with 60 Vbeta primers and 13 Jbeta primers. The table came from immunoSEQ multiplex PCR; TCRdb's copy has only in-frame clones and leaves some out. Here the sample spans tens of thousands of clones, 73% being singletons. What was sequenced was PBMCs. These receptors were taken from a middle-aged woman in good health and CMV-seropositive.

This chain connects TRBV6-4 to TRBJ1-5; D is undetermined. The length of the CDR3 is 17 residues. Trimming cost V 10 bases and J 0 bases, with 22 bases left between them. CDR1 and CDR2 from the germline V gene are MRHNA and SNTAGT. CDR3 protein: CATNCVEEWYSNQPQHF. The CDR3, as DNA: TGTGCCACCAACTGCGTAGAGGAGTGGTATAGCAATCAGCCCCAGCATTTT.

This rearrangement joins TRBV29-1 to TRBJ1-5; D is uncertain. V gave up 4 bases and J gave up 3 bases, with 10 bases separating them. Germline assignment: CDR1 SQVTM and CDR2 ANQGSEA. There are 13 residues in the CDR3. Here the CDR3 DNA reads TGCAGCGTTGGCCAGACTCTCAATCAGCCCCAGCATTTT. Translating gives CSVGQTLNQPQHF.

This chain joins TRBV18 and TRBJ2-7; D remains unclear. Deletions cut 3 bases from V and 7 bases from J, with 16 bases between. CDR3 size: 14 residues. Germline V lookup: CDR1 KGHSH, CDR2 LQKENI. CDR3 DNA: TGTGCCAGCTCACCTCGGGTTGGAGAGATAGAGCAGTACTTC. Translation: CASSPRVGEIEQYF.

The chain recombines TRBV15 with TRBJ1-5, with unresolved D. Deletions cut 0 bases from V and 0 bases from J, with 21 bases between. This CDR3 region has 20 residues. Germline CDR1 is LNHNV and CDR2 is YYDKDF (reference sequence). The CDR3 sequence is CATSRDLSESRRYSNQPQHF. CDR3 nucleotides: TGTGCCACCAGCAGAGATCTTAGCGAGTCCCGTCGATATAGCAATCAGCCCCAGCATTTT.

The chain is built from TRBV28 and TRBJ1-2; TRBD1 matches at 9 bases. Germline V gives CDR1 MDHEN, CDR2 SYDVKM. The CDR3 length is 14 residues. With V trimmed by 5 bases and J by 1 base, 2 bases remained unmatched. CDR3: CASSQGQGNYGYTF. CDR3 nucleotides: TGTGCCAGCAGTCAGGGACAGGGTAACTATGGCTACACCTTC.

V is TRBV5-6 and J is TRBJ1-1; D might be TRBD1 (6 bases). The CDR3 runs to 13 residues. Germline lookup yields CDR1 SGHDT and CDR2 YYEEEE. V lost 4 bases and J lost 0, with 7 bases in between. CDR3 sequence (DNA): TGTGCCAGCAGCCGGACAGTGAACACTGAAGCTTTCTTT. Translating gives CASSRTVNTEAFF.

This chain links TRBV15 with TRBJ2-3; 11 positions agree with TRBD2. The ends lost 1 base at V and 4 bases at J; junction bases unmatched: 4. The CDR3 extends over 16 amino acids. Germline CDR1 is LNHNV and CDR2 is YYDKDF (reference sequence). For the CDR3, the DNA is TGTGCCACCAGCAGAGTAATAGCGGGAGGGGCAGATACGCAGTATTTT. It encodes CATSRVIAGGADTQYF.

V is TRBV11-2 and J is TRBJ2-2; 11 bases match TRBD2. V trimming: 8 bases; J trimming: 2 bases; junction bases outside the gene matches: 16. This CDR3 contains 19 residues. CDR1 SGHAT and CDR2 FQNNGV come from the germline V gene. In DNA, the CDR3 is TGTGCCAGCTCCTACCGCAAGCTAGCGGGGGGACCTAACACCGGGGAGCTGTTTTTT. This translates into CASSYRKLAGGPNTGELFF.

This clone was picked up one time. The CDR3 bases are TGCGCCAGCAGGCCGGGACAGGGAACCACCGGGGAGCTGTTTTTT. Amino acids: CASRPGQGTTGELFF. The J gene is TRBJ2-2, the V gene TRBV23-1; 9 positions match TRBD1. TRBV23-1 is an ORF, with its function uncertain. The CDR3 is made up of 15 amino acids. The ends lost 6 bases at V and 4 bases at J; junction bases unmatched: 6.

The chain uses TRBV7-9 and TRBJ2-1; the match to TRBD2 covers 11 bases. Germline trimming cut 5 bases from V and 7 bases from J; bases unmatched to any gene: 10. Germline CDR1 is SEHNR and CDR2 is FQNEAQ (reference sequence). The CDR3 is 16 amino acids. The CDR3 sequence: CASSAPTSGGLNEQFF. The CDR3 DNA reads TGTGCCAGCAGCGCCCCCACTAGCGGGGGTTTAAATGAGCAGTTCTTC.

The rearrangement uses TRBV4-1 and TRBJ2-1, with D unresolved. Germline loops: CDR1 MGHRA, CDR2 YSYEKL. There are 13 residues in the CDR3. Trimming pared 2 bases from V and 9 bases from J, leaving 11 bases between. As DNA, the CDR3 is TGCGCCAGCAGCCAAATTTTTGTCGGTGAGCAGTTCTTC. Its protein product is CASSQIFVGEQFF.

V gene TRBV30 combines with J gene TRBJ1-2; 7 bases map to TRBD1. The CDR3 consists of 12 residues. V was clipped by 2 bases and J by 7 bases; unmatched bases: 4. Germline V gene sequence: CDR1 GTSNPN, CDR2 SVGIG (reference sequence). CDR3 bases: TGTGCCTGGAGTAAGGGGGCCGGTGGCTACACCTTC. Translated: CAWSKGAGGYTF.

The chain combines TRBV19 with TRBJ1-1; D gene ambiguous. The CDR3 is 13 residues long. V shed 1 base and J shed 0 bases, with 3 bases lying between them. The V gene's germline CDR1 is LNHDA and CDR2 SQIVND (reference sequence). This CDR3 reads CASSIVMNTEAFF. The CDR3 nucleotides are TGTGCCAGTAGTATAGTCATGAACACTGAAGCTTTCTTT.